Shown below are 4 T cell receptor beta chains from a single sample sequenced in a study of CD8+CD57+ T cells in acquired aplastic anemia. Genomic DNA acted as the template from which TCR beta VDJ combination and CDR3 sequence profiling were carried out. MiXCR, applied by TCRdb to the reads, yields one record per CDR3 protein. Among roughly 180,000 distinct CDR3 sequences listed, 35% to 50% were seen once. Sequences were obtained from sorted CD4+, CD8+, or CD8+CD57+ T cells (not recorded which) from PBMCs. These TCRs come from a human donor in good health.

This rearrangement joins TRBV9 to TRBJ2-7, with unresolved D. Per germline, CDR1 SGDLS and CDR2 YYNGEE. V dropped 2 bases and J dropped 1 base, with 7 bases sitting between them. The CDR3 contains 13 residues. For the CDR3, the DNA is TGTGCCAGCAGCGTTGCTACATCCTACGAGCAGTACTTC. This gives the protein CASSVATSYEQYF.

This clonotype turned up a few times. The chain has TRBV25-1 and TRBJ1-2; D might be TRBD1 (6 bases). V was cut by 2 bases and J by 8 bases, with 9 bases left in between. From germline, CDR1 is MGHDK and CDR2 SYGVNS. CDR3 length: 12 amino acids. The CDR3 region has the DNA TGTGCCAGCAGTGAAGGGGGGCGCGGCTACACCTTC. It yields the protein CASSEGGRGYTF.

This clonotype was observed at least ten times. CDR3 sequence: CSAHRTSGSYEQYF. The CDR3 region has the DNA TGCAGTGCTCATCGGACTAGCGGGAGCTACGAGCAGTACTTC. The rearrangement links TRBV20-1 to TRBJ2-7; 13 nucleotides line up with TRBD2. The ends lost 5 bases at V and 3 bases at J; junction bases unmatched: 4. This CDR3 has 14 amino acids. The germline gives CDR1 DFQATT, CDR2 SNEGSKA (reference sequence).

This clonotype was found a few times. The chain carries TRBV28 and TRBJ1-2; no reliable D call. The V and J ends lost 7 bases and 1 base respectively, with 10 bases between them. CDR1 is MDHEN and CDR2 is SYDVKM in the germline V gene. This CDR3 comprises 13 residues. DNA of the CDR3: TGTGCCAGCACCCTAGGGAGTAACTATGGCTACACCTTC. Encoded protein: CASTLGSNYGYTF.